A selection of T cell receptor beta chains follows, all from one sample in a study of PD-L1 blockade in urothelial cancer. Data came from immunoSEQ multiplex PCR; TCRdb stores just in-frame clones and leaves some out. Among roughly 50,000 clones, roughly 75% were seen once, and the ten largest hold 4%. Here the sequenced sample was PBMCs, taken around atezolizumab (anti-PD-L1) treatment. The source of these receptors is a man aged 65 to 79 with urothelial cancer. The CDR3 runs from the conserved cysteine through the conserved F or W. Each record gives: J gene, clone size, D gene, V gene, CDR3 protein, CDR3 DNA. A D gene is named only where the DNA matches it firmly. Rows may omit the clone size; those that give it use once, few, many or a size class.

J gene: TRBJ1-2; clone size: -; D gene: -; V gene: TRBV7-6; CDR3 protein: CASSFGGDYGYTF; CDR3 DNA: TGTGCCAGCAGCTTTGGGGGGGACTATGGCTACACCTTC
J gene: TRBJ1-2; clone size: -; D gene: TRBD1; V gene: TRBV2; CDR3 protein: CASTSRGPRYGYTF; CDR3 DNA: TGTGCCAGCACCAGCAGGGGGCCTCGCTATGGCTACACCTTC
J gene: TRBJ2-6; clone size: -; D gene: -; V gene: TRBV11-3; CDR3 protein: CASSSKGLSGANVLTF; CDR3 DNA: TGTGCCAGCAGCTCCAAGGGGCTCTCTGGGGCCAACGTCCTGACTTTC
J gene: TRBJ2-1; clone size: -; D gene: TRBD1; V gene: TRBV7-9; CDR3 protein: CASSSYTGGQGNEQFF; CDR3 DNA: TGTGCCAGCAGCTCGTACACAGGGGGTCAAGGCAATGAGCAGTTCTTC
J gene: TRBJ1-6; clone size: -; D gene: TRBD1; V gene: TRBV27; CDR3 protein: CASSLYPGQGSSPLHF; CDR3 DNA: TGTGCCAGCAGTTTATACCCGGGACAGGGGAGCTCACCCCTCCACTTT
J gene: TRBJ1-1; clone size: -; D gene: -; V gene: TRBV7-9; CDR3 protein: CASSLETRFYRENTEAFF; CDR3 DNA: TGTGCCAGCAGCTTAGAAACGCGGTTCTACAGGGAAAACACTGAAGCTTTCTTT
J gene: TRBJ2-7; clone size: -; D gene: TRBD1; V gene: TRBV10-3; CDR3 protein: CAISGTGDRGEQYF; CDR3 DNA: TGTGCCATCAGTGGGACAGGGGACCGGGGCGAGCAGTACTTC
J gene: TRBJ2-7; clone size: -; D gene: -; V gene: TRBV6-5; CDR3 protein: CASSYLGRLAYEQYF; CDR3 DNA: TGTGCCAGCAGTTACTTAGGTCGGCTAGCCTACGAGCAGTACTTC
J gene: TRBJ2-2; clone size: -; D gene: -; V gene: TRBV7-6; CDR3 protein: CASSEVDATGGELFF; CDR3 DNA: TGTGCCAGCAGCGAAGTTGACGCGACGGGCGGGGAGCTGTTTTTT
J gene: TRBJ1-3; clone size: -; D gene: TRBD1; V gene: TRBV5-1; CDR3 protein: CASSATGLSSGNTIYF; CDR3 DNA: TGCGCCAGCAGCGCGACAGGGTTGAGCTCTGGAAACACCATATATTTT
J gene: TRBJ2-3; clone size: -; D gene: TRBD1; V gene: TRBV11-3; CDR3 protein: CASSTDRVSTDTQYF; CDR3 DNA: TGTGCCAGCAGCACGGACAGGGTTAGCACAGATACGCAGTATTTT
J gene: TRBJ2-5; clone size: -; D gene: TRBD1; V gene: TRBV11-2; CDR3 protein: CASSFNTGGGETQYF; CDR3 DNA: TGTGCCAGCAGCTTCAACACAGGGGGCGGAGAGACCCAGTACTTC
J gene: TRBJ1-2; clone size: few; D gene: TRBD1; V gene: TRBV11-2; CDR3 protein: CASSRTGDYGYTF; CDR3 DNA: TGTGCCAGCAGCCGGACAGGGGACTATGGCTACACCTTC